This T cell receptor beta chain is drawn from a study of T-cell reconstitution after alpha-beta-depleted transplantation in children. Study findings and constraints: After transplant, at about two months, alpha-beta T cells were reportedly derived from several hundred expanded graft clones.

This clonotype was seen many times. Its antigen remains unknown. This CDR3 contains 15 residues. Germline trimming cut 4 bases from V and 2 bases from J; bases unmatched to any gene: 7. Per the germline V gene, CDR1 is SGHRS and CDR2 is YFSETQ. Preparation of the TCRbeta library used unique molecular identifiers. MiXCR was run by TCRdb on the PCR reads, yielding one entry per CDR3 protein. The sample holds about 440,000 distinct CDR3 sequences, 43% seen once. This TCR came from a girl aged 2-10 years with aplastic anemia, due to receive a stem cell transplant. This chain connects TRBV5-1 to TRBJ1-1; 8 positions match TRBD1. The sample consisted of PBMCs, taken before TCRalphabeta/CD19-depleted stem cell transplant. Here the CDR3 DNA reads TGCGCCAGCAGCCCGGGGACAGGAGATAACACTGAAGCTTTCTTT. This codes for CASSPGTGDNTEAFF.